The next 27 T cell receptor beta chains were all read from a single sample in a study of blood T cell repertoires in COVID-19. Sequencing was performed with immunoSEQ multiplex PCR; in TCRdb, only in-frame clones are kept and a portion is missing. This table holds 200,000 to 250,000 clones, over 75% found once. The sequencing input was PBMCs or T cells enriched from blood (not recorded which). The receptor set was obtained from a woman aged 55-69 years who had recovered from COVID-19.

V usage is TRBV14 and J usage is TRBJ2-7; D gene unclear. Germline CDR1 is SGHDN and CDR2 is FVKESK. The CDR3 runs to 16 residues. The V and J ends lost 0 bases and 0 bases respectively, with 12 bases between them. The DNA for the CDR3 is TGTGCCAGCAGCCAAGATACTGGCGGAGACTCCTACGAGCAGTACTTC. Residues: CASSQDTGGDSYEQYF.

The rearrangement links TRBV18 to TRBJ1-1; D remains unclear. Germline assignment: CDR1 KGHSH and CDR2 LQKENI. The V and J ends lost 3 bases and 5 bases respectively, with 16 bases between them. The CDR3 sequence is 15 residues long. CDR3 DNA: TGTGCCAGCTCACCGTTATTATCGGTCGGGACTGAAGCTTTCTTT. This sequence encodes CASSPLLSVGTEAFF.

The chain joins TRBV6-5 to TRBJ1-4; TRBD1 agrees at 8 bases. Trimming removed 6 bases from V and 2 bases from J; junction bases left unmatched: 5. Per germline, CDR1 MNHEY and CDR2 SVGAGI. The CDR3 has 15 residues. The CDR3 protein is CASRKQGGTNEKLFF. In nucleotides, the CDR3 is TGTGCCAGCAGGAAACAGGGGGGGACTAATGAAAAACTGTTTTTT.

The V and J genes are TRBV5-5 and TRBJ2-3, with D possibly matching TRBD2 (5 bases). Germline assignment: CDR1 SGHKS and CDR2 YYEKEE (reference sequence). The CDR3 extends over 15 amino acids. The ends were cut back, 2 bases at V and 2 bases at J, with 12 bases in the middle. The CDR3 is CASSLPSGFTDTQYF. In nucleotides, the CDR3 is TGTGCCAGCAGCTTACCCAGCGGTTTCACAGATACGCAGTATTTT.

The chain combines TRBV29-1 with TRBJ1-5; 7 nucleotides match TRBD1. Germline trimming cut 6 bases from V and 6 bases from J; bases unmatched to any gene: 8. The CDR3 runs 13 residues. The germline CDR1 and CDR2 sequences are SQVTM and ANQGSEA. Written as DNA, the CDR3 is TGCAGCGTATCTGACAGGGCAGGTCAGCCCCAGCATTTT. Its protein is CSVSDRAGQPQHF.

The chain links TRBV19 to TRBJ2-3, with D possibly being TRBD1 (6 bases). Germline V CDR1 and CDR2: LNHDA, SQIVND (reference sequence). This CDR3 contains 16 residues. V lost 5 bases, J lost 4 bases, and 19 bases lay in between. This chain's CDR3 is CASSHLQGSRADTQYF. The CDR3 DNA reads TGTGCCAGTAGTCATCTCCAGGGGTCCCGGGCAGATACGCAGTATTTT.

V and J are TRBV18 and TRBJ2-1, with a tentative D call TRBD2 (5 bases). CDR1 KGHSH and CDR2 LQKENI come from the germline V gene. V was shortened by 2 bases and J by 2 bases, with 16 bases between the two germline ends. This CDR3 is built from 17 residues. The CDR3 spells CASSPSTSGLPYNEQFF. The CDR3 DNA reads as TGTGCCAGCTCACCATCCACGAGCGGTTTGCCCTACAATGAGCAGTTCTTC.

The chain employs TRBV10-3 and TRBJ2-2, with D hard to call. V was pared by 0 bases and J by 6 bases, with 8 bases between. The CDR3 runs 14 residues. CDR1 and CDR2 from the germline V gene are ENHRY and SYGVKD. CDR3 sequence: CAISESELPGELFF. The CDR3 nucleotides read TGTGCCATCAGTGAGTCTGAGCTTCCCGGGGAGCTGTTTTTT.

V usage is TRBV11-2 and J usage is TRBJ2-1; no reliable D call. Germline V gives CDR1 SGHAT, CDR2 FQNNGV. The V gene lost 0 bases and the J gene lost 8 bases, with 5 bases spanning the gap. This CDR3 has 12 residues. The CDR3, as DNA: TGTGCCAGCAGCTTAGACCGGTATGAGCAGTTCTTC. Translated, it gives CASSLDRYEQFF.

With respect to this clone: Compared with germline, one end of the junction differs, possibly owing to a read error. The V and J genes are TRBV7-9 and TRBJ2-7, with TRBD1 matching over 8 bases. Germline V gives CDR1 SEHNR, CDR2 FQNEAQ (reference sequence). The CDR3 runs 13 residues. CDR3 protein: CASSSNRDRRVCF. The CDR3 DNA reads as TGTGCCAGCAGCTCCAACCGGGACAGGAGGGTTTGTTTC.

The gene calls are TRBV5-1 and TRBJ1-1, with D possibly TRBD1 on 5 matching bases. CDR1 is SGHRS and CDR2 is YFSETQ in the germline V gene. The CDR3 runs 13 residues. V lost 2 bases, J lost 4 bases, and 9 bases lay in between. DNA of the CDR3: TGCGCCAGCAGCTTATATGGGGCCACTGAAGCTTTCTTT. Amino acids: CASSLYGATEAFF.

This sequence joins TRBV5-6 and TRBJ2-1; tentatively, D is TRBD2 (6 bases). The germline V gene encodes CDR1 SGHDT and CDR2 YYEEEE. The CDR3 has 14 residues. V lost 5 bases, J lost 4 bases, and 13 bases lay in between. CDR3 sequence (DNA): TGTGCCAGCAGGTGGAGGGGCAGGTACAATGAGCAGTTCTTC. It specifies CASRWRGRYNEQFF.

The rearrangement links TRBV9 to TRBJ2-3; TRBD2 agrees at 9 bases. Germline CDR1 SGDLS, CDR2 YYNGEE. With V trimmed by 0 bases and J by 6 bases, 11 bases remained unmatched. CDR3 size: 17 residues. CDR3 loop: CASSVGSQAGGYDTQYF. The CDR3 region has the DNA TGTGCCAGCAGCGTAGGATCCCAGGCGGGGGGGTATGATACGCAGTATTTT.

This clone has just a few counts. This rearrangement joins TRBV4-1 to TRBJ2-7, with 8 bases aligning to TRBD1. V shed 2 bases, J shed 4 bases, and the junction held 7 bases outside the gene matches. This CDR3 has 15 amino acids. Germline V lookup: CDR1 MGHRA, CDR2 YSYEKL. In nucleotides, the CDR3 is TGCGCCAGCAGCCAACAGACAGGGGCGATTTACGAGCAGTACTTC. This codes for CASSQQTGAIYEQYF.

The V and J genes are TRBV7-2 and TRBJ2-5; 12 bases line up with TRBD2. V lost 2 bases and J lost 1; bases outside the gene matches: 8. The CDR3 is 18 residues long. Germline CDR1 reads SGHTA; CDR2 reads FQGNSA. The CDR3 spells CASSLTGGLAGFQETQYF. The CDR3 coding sequence is TGTGCCAGCAGCTTAACCGGAGGACTAGCGGGGTTCCAAGAGACCCAGTACTTC.

V and J are TRBV6-1 and TRBJ2-7; D is ambiguous. Trimming cost V 3 bases and J 3 bases, with 3 bases left between them. Germline-derived CDR1 and CDR2 are MNHNS and SASEGT. The length of the CDR3 is 11 residues. The CDR3 DNA reads as TGTGCCAGCAGTGACAACTACGAGCAGTACTTC. This translates into CASSDNYEQYF.

This rearrangement joins TRBV6-5 to TRBJ1-5; D might be TRBD1 (5 bases). The V end was cut by 5 bases, the J end by 5 bases, with 10 bases between. From germline, CDR1 is MNHEY and CDR2 SVGAGI. This CDR3 contains 13 residues. The CDR3 loop reads CASSRQQYQPQHF. In DNA, the CDR3 is TGTGCCAGCAGTAGACAGCAATATCAGCCCCAGCATTTT.

This chain connects TRBV11-1 to TRBJ1-2; TRBD1 matches at 8 bases. The J segment lost 2 bases and the V segment lost 4 bases, leaving 3 bases of the junction unmatched. Germline CDR1 is SGHAT and CDR2 is FQDESV (reference sequence). The CDR3 runs 14 residues. The CDR3 DNA is TGTGCCAGCAGCTCGGGACAGGCCAACTATGGCTACACCTTC. Encoded protein: CASSSGQANYGYTF.

The V call is TRBV5-1, the J call TRBJ2-5, with D perhaps matching TRBD2 (6 bases). Per germline, CDR1 SGHRS and CDR2 YFSETQ. There are 13 residues in the CDR3. V lost 4 bases, J lost 1 base, and 8 bases lay in between. CDR3 sequence (DNA): TGCGCCAGCAGCGGGGAGGCCCAAGAGACCCAGTACTTC. Protein product: CASSGEAQETQYF.

The chain has TRBV7-2 and TRBJ2-1, with 10 bases matching TRBD1. Germline loops: CDR1 SGHTA, CDR2 FQGNSA. The trim removed 3 bases at V and 7 bases at J, leaving 9 bases unmatched. The CDR3 spans 16 residues. CDR3 sequence (DNA): TGTGCCAGCAGCTTGACTCCGGACAGGGGGTCGAATGAGCAGTTCTTC. This encodes CASSLTPDRGSNEQFF.

The rearrangement links TRBV10-3 to TRBJ1-4; D not resolved. In germline, CDR1 is ENHRY, CDR2 SYGVKD. The CDR3 extends over 14 amino acids. The V end was cut by 9 bases, the J end by 0 bases, with 11 bases between. Written as DNA, the CDR3 is TGTGCCATAGCCAACGGTGCAACTAATGAAAAACTGTTTTTT. Protein: CAIANGATNEKLFF.

V usage is TRBV12-5 and J usage is TRBJ2-7, with D maybe TRBD2 (7 bases). The germline V and J ends were trimmed by 1 base and 7 bases, with 20 bases remaining between them. This CDR3 is 16 amino acids long. Germline V lookup: CDR1 LGHNT, CDR2 FRNRAP. The CDR3, as DNA: TGTGCTAGTGGTTTGGGCGGGGGCTTACTGACGGGAGAGCAGTACTTC. It specifies CASGLGGGLLTGEQYF. The entire variable domain, with the rest obtained from reference TRBV12-5 and TRBJ2-7, is as follows: DARVTQTPRHKVTEMGQEVTMRCQPILGHNTVFWYRQTMMQGLELLAYFRNRAPLDDSGMPKDRFSAEMPDATLATLKIQPSEPRDSAVYFCASGLGGGLLTGEQYFGPGTRLTVT.

The J gene is TRBJ1-5, the V gene TRBV19, with 9 nucleotides matching TRBD1. CDR3 length equals 14 residues. Germline V lookup: CDR1 LNHDA, CDR2 SQIVND (reference sequence). V shed 8 bases and J 7 bases; nucleotides not matched to a gene: 9. CDR3 sequence: CASGPGQGGQPQHF. CDR3 sequence (DNA): TGTGCCAGTGGACCGGGACAGGGAGGACAGCCCCAGCATTTT. Full variable domain (remainder filled in from reference TRBV19 and TRBJ1-5): DGGITQSPKYLFRKEGQNVTLSCEQNLNHDAMYWYRQDPGQGLRLIYYSQIVNDFQKGDIAEGYSVSREKKESFPLTVTSAQKNPTAFYLCASGPGQGGQPQHFGDGTRLSIL.

The gene calls are TRBV6-1 and TRBJ1-1; D not certain. This CDR3 spans 13 amino acids. Trimming left V 2 bases short and J 11 bases short, with 15 bases between. Germline CDR1 and CDR2: MNHNS and SASEGT. As DNA, the CDR3 is TGTGCCAGCAGTGAACGAGGAGGAGCGGGGGCTTTCTTT. It translates to CASSERGGAGAFF.

Here the CDR3 DNA reads TGTGCCAGCAGCCTCGGGACAGGGAGAAACACCATATATTTT. It codes for CASSLGTGRNTIYF. The chain carries TRBV11-2 and TRBJ1-3, with TRBD1 matching over 9 bases. Trimming at V came to 5 bases and at J to 5 bases, leaving 4 bases not matched to a gene. Germline CDR1 is SGHAT and CDR2 is FQNNGV. This CDR3 contains 14 residues.

The V call is TRBV6-5, the J call TRBJ1-3; no clear D. The CDR3 consists of 13 residues. The germline gives CDR1 MNHEY, CDR2 SVGAGI. Trimming cost V 5 bases and J 3 bases, with 8 bases left between them. As DNA, the CDR3 is TGTGCCAGCAGTCCCGGTCGTGGAAACACCATATATTTT. Protein sequence: CASSPGRGNTIYF.

The chain recombines TRBV19 with TRBJ2-2; 11 bases are a match to TRBD1. There are 15 residues in the CDR3. The ends lost 5 bases at V and 4 bases at J; junction bases unmatched: 3. Germline V gene data show CDR1 as LNHDA and CDR2 as SQIVND (reference sequence). The CDR3: CASSLGTGGTGELFF. In DNA, the CDR3 is TGTGCCAGTAGTCTCGGGACAGGGGGCACCGGGGAGCTGTTTTTT.